This TCR beta chain was identified in a study of blood T cell repertoires in COVID-19. Study in general: The samples span acute and convalescent COVID-19 from the United States, Italy and Spain. Sample material is recorded as cDNA or gDNA derived from T cells, B-cell-depleted T cells, or PBMCs.

In the authors' methods: Estimation of nucleated cell counts relied on the amplification of reference gene primers. Here immunoSEQ multiplex PCR was the method, and the copy in TCRdb shows in-frame clones only, minus some. That table supplies the V and J calls and clone size; D and trimming were determined from the DNA. This table has tens of thousands of clones, roughly 80% appearing once. CDR3 length: 17 amino acids. Germline values: CDR1 MDHEN, CDR2 SYDVKM. Trimming took 1 base from V and 1 from J; bases not matched to a gene: 6. The clonotype originates from a human donor in a cohort sampled during active COVID-19. Sequencing used peripheral blood. The chain uses TRBV28 and TRBJ2-3, with 9 bases matching TRBD1. CDR3 coding DNA: TGTGCCAGCAGTTTATTGCGTTGGGACAGGGGCACAGATACGCAGTATTTT. It codes for CASSLLRWDRGTDTQYF.